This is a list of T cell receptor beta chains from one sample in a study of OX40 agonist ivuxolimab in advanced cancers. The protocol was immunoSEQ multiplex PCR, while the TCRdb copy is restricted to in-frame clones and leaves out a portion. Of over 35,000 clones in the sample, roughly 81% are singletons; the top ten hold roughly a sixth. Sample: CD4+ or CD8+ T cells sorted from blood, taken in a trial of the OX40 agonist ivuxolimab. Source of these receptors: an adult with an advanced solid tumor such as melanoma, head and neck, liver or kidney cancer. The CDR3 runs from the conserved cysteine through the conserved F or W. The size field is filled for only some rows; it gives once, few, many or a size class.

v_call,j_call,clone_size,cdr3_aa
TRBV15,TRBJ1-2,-,CATSGFWAAEGQGYGYTF
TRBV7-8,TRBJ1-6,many,CASSLDGTATYGSPLHF
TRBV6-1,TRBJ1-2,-,CASSPGQLNGYTF
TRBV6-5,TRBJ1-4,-,CASSSRGGQPNEKLFF
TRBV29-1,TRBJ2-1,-,CSVESSRRPSSYNEQFF
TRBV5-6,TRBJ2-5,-,CASSLGGDPGWTQYF
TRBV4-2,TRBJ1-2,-,CASSQEVGQSNYGYTF
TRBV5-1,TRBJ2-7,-,CASSRRGLAISYEQYF
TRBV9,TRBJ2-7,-,CASSSDRPYEQYF
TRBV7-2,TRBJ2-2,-,CASSNRGRFSGELFF
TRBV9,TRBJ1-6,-,CASSTGLSYNSPLHF
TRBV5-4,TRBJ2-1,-,CASSPLLAGGVYNEQFF
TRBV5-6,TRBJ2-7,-,CASSMDILSYEQYF
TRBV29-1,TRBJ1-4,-,CSVGHVRDRGTNEKLFF
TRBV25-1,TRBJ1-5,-,CASSLFGTGLNQPQHF
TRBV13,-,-,CASSPGTDYEQYF
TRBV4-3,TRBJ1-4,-,CASSPRDGNEKLFF
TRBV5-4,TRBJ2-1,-,CASSLVENEQFF
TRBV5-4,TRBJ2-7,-,CASSARFSRDSYEQYF
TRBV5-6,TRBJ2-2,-,CASNGPLGTGELFF
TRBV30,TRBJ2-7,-,CAWETTGDEQYF
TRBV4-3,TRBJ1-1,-,CASSQDLDRVNTEAFF
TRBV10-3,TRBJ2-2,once,CAISVSGGYTGELFF
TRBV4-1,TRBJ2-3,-,CASSPYLARGTRTDTQYF
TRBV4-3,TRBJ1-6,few,CASSQDWTRVDSPLHF
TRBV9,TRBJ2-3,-,CASSVSWKADTQYF
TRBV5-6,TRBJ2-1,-,CASSLDGGNGYNEQFF
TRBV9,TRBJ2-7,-,CASSAEGQGYEQYF
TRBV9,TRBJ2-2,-,CASRLAGGTGELFF
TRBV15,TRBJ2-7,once,CATSLGRNYEQYF
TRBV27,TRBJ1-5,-,CASSSRSSGQPQHF
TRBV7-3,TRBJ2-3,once,CASSLTLGSTDTQYF
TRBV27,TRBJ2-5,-,CASSLSFGQQETQYF
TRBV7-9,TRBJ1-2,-,CASSPGIAGYGYTF
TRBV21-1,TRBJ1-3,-,CASSKGAGDRSGNTIYF
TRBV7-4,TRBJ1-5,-,CASSFEGQGPRPQHF
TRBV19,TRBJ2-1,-,CASSMSAGGPHEQFF
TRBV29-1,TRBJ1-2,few,CSVEGASRTLYGYTF
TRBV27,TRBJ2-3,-,CASSRFTTAPGQGPDTQYF
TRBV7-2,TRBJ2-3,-,CASSIPAGTFTDTQYF
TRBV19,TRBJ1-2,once,CASSIASGRVYGYTF
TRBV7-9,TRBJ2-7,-,CASSLVGGTKDEQYF
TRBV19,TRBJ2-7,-,CASSIAQSGPRSYEQYF
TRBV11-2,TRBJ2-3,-,CASSSYRVLSTDTQYF
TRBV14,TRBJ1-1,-,CASSSGGALYTEAFF
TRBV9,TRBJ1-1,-,CASSVWGAGATEAFF
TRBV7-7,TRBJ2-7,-,CASSTTRSGGGLSRDEQYF
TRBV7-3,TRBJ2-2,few,CASSFWDGELFF
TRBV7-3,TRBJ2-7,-,CASSLGQGSFYEQYF
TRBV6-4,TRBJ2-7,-,CASKLNRLVSSYEQYF
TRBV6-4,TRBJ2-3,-,CASSDRGLAGVDTQYF
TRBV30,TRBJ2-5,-,CAWSVRESPERETQYF
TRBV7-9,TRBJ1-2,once,CASRQDGYTF
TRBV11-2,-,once,CASSLDRSYEQYF
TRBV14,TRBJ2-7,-,CASRETGTRAYEQYF
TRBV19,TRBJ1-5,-,CASSIDPDKDYQPQHF
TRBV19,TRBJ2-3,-,CASSSKPPADTQYF
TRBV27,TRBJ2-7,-,CASSYFEGLEQYF
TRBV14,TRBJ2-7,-,CASSLPRAGPSSYEQYF